This T cell receptor beta chain was obtained from a study of T cells in Graves' hyperthyroidism and ophthalmopathy. Study outcomes and limitations: The model anticipated ophthalmopathy a median approximately 6.5 months pre-onset.

The germline V gene encodes CDR1 LNHNV and CDR2 YYDKDF (reference sequence). This CDR3 is built from 14 residues. Trimming shortened V by 2 bases and J by 7 bases, and 12 bases separated the two germline ends. Exclusion of patients followed from uncontrolled infection, other autoimmune disease, pregnancy or lactation. Diagnoses used clinical symptoms, serum thyroxine and TRAb, thyroid ultrasound and orbital computed tomography. A word on this clonotype: The antigen remains undetermined.

The source material, RNA transcripts, was used to amplify TCR beta CDR3 regions. The HTBI primer set drove a first-round RT-PCR of the TCR CDR3. Each CDR3 protein gets one entry after TCRdb re-called the multiplex PCR reads with MiXCR. Here the sample spans under 350,000 distinct CDR3 sequences, 12% to 15% being singletons. The origin of this receptor is a woman aged 35 to 49 with Graves' ophthalmopathy. Material for sequencing was blood. The J gene is TRBJ1-5, the V gene TRBV15, with D uncertain. The CDR3 protein is CATSRSLSGQPQHF. The CDR3 region has the DNA TGTGCCACCAGCAGATCCCTTTCGGGGCAGCCCCAGCATTTT.